This T cell receptor beta chain came from a study of blood T cell repertoires in COVID-19. Study background: Sites in the United States, Italy and Spain provided acute and convalescent COVID-19 samples. Sample material is recorded as cDNA or gDNA derived from T cells, B-cell-depleted T cells, or PBMCs.

This clone was detected only a few times. Original analysis: Amplification of reference gene primers was used by the study to estimate nucleated cell counts. Repertoires were generated with immunoSEQ multiplex PCR, while TCRdb's copy carries only in-frame clones and drops some. Clone size and the V and J calls come from that table; the DNA yielded D and trimming. The sample consists of roughly 140,000 clones, about 86% of them appearing once. V dropped 3 bases and J dropped 4; count of bases not matched to a gene: 2. Germline V lookup: CDR1 SGHDT, CDR2 YYEEEE. The CDR3 loop spans 13 amino acids. The receptor's source is a man between 65 and 80 years old with acute or convalescent COVID-19. The V gene is TRBV5-6, the J gene TRBJ2-7; 9 positions match TRBD1. Sequenced: peripheral blood. The chain's CDR3 is CASSSGQGYEQYF. The CDR3, as DNA: TGTGCCAGCAGCTCAGGACAGGGGTACGAGCAGTACTTC.